Here is one T cell receptor (beta chain) with its context. Its recognized antigen is unknown. A much more abundant neighbour one base away suggests this may be a read error. This entry belongs to a study of tumor-infiltrating lymphocytes in primary liver carcinoma (dated by TCRdb to about 2017). The study in broad terms: About five patients with histopathologically diagnosed primary liver carcinoma underwent surgical resection in China between 2015 and March 2016. For each liver tumor, the study sampled five regions along with adjacent normal tissue and blood, and applied TCRbeta repertoire sequencing, expression microarrays and whole-exome sequencing. Reproducibility between technical replicate repertoires was high, with correlation coefficients above 0.95 and mean shared-clone rates about 0.9. A total of around 35 specimens from 5 patients, comprising approximately 25 tumor regions, 5 adjacent noncancerous liver tissues and 5 peripheral blood samples, were covered by TCRbeta repertoire sequencing. Each sample produced roughly 3.65 to 7.13 million productive TCRbeta reads, and read depth showed no significant difference between tissue types. The five patients had tumors staged T1-T3 N0M0, with maximum diameters ranging from about 4.2 to 10 cm. Of the five patients (three men and two women, aged 30 to 69 years), four had hepatocellular carcinoma and one had combined HCC and intrahepatic cholangiocarcinoma.

TCRbeta-specific cDNA was reverse-transcribed from approximately 500 ng total RNA using a constant-region primer and ProtoScript II reverse transcriptase. TCRbeta libraries were built with three nested multiplex PCR rounds, a slightly modified ARM-PCR procedure. Multiplex TRBV1-TRBV30 forward primers and a Cbeta reverse primer were used in the first two PCR rounds, each of which was run for roughly 9 cycles. Sample barcodes and Illumina adapters were attached in a final 25-cycle PCR using Deep VentR polymerase. Before sequencing, amplicons of 200-500 bp were gel-purified using a QIAquick gel extraction kit. An Illumina HiSeq 2500 was used to sequence the TCRbeta amplicons, generating 250-bp paired-end reads. Turning to the authors' computational methods: To recover full CDR3 sequences, reads were quality-trimmed using Trimmomatic v0.33 and paired reads were then merged using FLASH v1.2.11. V, D and J germline segments were assigned to the rearranged TCRbeta sequences by MiGEC v1.2.1b. Clonotype statistics and Shannon-Wiener diversity indices were computed with VDJtools v1.0.0. Except for diversity analysis, only the 250 most abundant clonotypes of each sample were used in subsequent analyses to reduce sampling bias. TCRdb's own reprocessing of the public reads used fastp at Q25 and MiXCR and kept productive beta chains. Rows with one shared CDR3 protein collapse into an entry with the most common genes and DNA. The V and J calls, along with clone size, are taken from TCRdb and not from the paper's own processing. This sample gives 330,000 or so distinct CDR3 sequences in total; approximately 65% of them show up just once. The ten largest clones add up to about 6% of the sample.

Its CDR3 holds 16 amino acids, cysteine through phenylalanine. Left in the record is the CDR3 DNA by itself, 48 bases read in frame from the first base. Compared with germline, V lacks 5 bases and J lacks 1 base; bases without a gene match: 9. CDR1 and CDR2 are drawn from the germline V gene: SGHAT, FQNNGV. Paper-wide results and their limitations: Repertoire overlap was higher between tumor regions (mean roughly 35%) than tumor-adjacent (roughly 17%) or tumor-blood (about 14%) pairs, consistent with antigen-driven expansion. Comparison of CD4+ and CD8+ T cell repertoires was precluded by the use of bulk unsorted samples. Only four or five patients were included in the study, and the authors note that the findings should be validated in a larger study. Compared with blood, tumors had a significantly larger share of the repertoire taken up by the top 250 clones (p = 0.039). Because sequencing covered only the TCR beta chain and unpaired alpha chains were not captured, true repertoire diversity is likely underestimated.

RNA from unsorted whole blood was extracted with TRIzol reagent, and germline DNA was obtained with the DNeasy Blood & Tissue kit. Patients had chronic HBV infection and were treatment-naive at sampling. Before surgery, about 4 milliliters of peripheral blood were collected into K2EDTA tubes. This receptor was identified in a man aged 35 to 55 with primary liver carcinoma and hepatitis B virus infection. Specimen: peripheral blood. In this chain, TRBV11-2 is recombined with TRBJ1-2, and 8 junctional nucleotides match TRBD1. The CDR3: CASSRAQGVSNYGYTF. The bases are TGTGCCAGCAGCCGAGCACAGGGGGTGAGTAACTATGGCTACACCTTC.